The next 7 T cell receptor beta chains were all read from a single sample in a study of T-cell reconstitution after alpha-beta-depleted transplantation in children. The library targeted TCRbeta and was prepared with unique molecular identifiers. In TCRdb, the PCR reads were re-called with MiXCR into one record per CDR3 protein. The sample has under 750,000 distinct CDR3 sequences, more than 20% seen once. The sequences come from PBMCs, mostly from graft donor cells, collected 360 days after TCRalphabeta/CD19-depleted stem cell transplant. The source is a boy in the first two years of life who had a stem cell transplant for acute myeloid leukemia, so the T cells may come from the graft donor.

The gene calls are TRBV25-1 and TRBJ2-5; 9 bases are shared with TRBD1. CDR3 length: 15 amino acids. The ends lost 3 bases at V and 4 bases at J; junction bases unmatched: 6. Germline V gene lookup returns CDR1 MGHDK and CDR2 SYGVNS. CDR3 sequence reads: CASSDSSTGGETQYF. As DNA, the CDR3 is TGTGCCAGCAGTGATTCCTCGACAGGGGGAGAGACCCAGTACTTC.

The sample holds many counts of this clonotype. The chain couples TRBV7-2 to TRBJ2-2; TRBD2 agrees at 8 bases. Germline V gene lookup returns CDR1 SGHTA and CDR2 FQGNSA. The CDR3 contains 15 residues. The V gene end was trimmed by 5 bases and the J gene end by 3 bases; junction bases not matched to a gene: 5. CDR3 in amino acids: CASSVGGADTGELFF. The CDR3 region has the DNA TGTGCCAGCAGCGTCGGGGGGGCAGACACCGGGGAGCTGTTTTTT.

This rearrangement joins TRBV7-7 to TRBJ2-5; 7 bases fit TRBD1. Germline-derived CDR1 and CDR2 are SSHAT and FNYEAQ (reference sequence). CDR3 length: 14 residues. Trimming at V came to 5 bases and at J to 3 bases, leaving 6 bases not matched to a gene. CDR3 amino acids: CASSPTGLKETQYF. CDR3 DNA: TGTGCCAGCAGCCCGACAGGGCTAAAAGAGACCCAGTACTTC. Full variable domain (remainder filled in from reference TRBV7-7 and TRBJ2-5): GAGVSQSPRYKVTKRGQDVTLRCDPISSHATLYWYQQALGQGPEFLTYFNYEAQPDKSGLPSDRFSAERPEGSISTLTIQRTEQRDSAMYRCASSPTGLKETQYFGPGTRLLVL.

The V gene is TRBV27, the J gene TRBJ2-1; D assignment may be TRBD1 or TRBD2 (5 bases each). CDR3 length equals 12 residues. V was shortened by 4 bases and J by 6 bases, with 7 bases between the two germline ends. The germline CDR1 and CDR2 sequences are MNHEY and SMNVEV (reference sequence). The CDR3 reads CASSWDGNEQFF. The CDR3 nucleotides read TGTGCCAGCAGTTGGGACGGCAATGAGCAGTTCTTC.

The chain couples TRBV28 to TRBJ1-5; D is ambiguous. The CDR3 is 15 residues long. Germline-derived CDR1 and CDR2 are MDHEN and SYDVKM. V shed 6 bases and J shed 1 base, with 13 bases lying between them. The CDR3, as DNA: TGTGCCAGCAGAGCCTTAGACAAAAGCAATCAGCCCCAGCATTTT. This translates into CASRALDKSNQPQHF.

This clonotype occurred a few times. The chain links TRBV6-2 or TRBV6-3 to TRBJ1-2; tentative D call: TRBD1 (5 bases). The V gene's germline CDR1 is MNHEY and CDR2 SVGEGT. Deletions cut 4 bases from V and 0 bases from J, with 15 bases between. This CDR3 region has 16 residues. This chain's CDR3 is CASSSRTQGANYGYTF. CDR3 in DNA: TGTGCCAGCAGTTCACGGACGCAGGGAGCTAACTATGGCTACACCTTC.

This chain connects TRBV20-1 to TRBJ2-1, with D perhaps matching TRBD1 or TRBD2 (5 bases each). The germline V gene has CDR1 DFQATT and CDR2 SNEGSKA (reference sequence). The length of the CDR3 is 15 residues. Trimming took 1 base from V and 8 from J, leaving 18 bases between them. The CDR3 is CSARGPGRQIDEQFF. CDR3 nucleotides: TGCAGTGCTAGAGGACCGGGACGGCAAATAGATGAGCAGTTCTTC.